This T cell receptor beta chain was obtained from a study of T cell responses to AZD1222 COVID-19 vaccine. As concerns this clone: The antigen is unknown.

General study findings and limits: In the spike-specific TCR repertoire, nearly half reportedly target unmutated variant regions. Clonal diversity may have been underestimated in mostly white British donors. Two AZD1222 administrations were followed by greater Spike-specific TCR breadth and depth. Vaccine-related CD4 TCRs covered spike, predominating at 160-218 and 743-854.

CDR1 is MDHEN and CDR2 is SYDVKM in the germline V gene. The CDR3 runs 17 residues. J was trimmed by 8 bases and V by 6 bases; bases with no gene match: 21. Clones were sequenced by immunoSEQ multiplex PCR, and TCRdb holds only the in-frame ones, with some missing. Of around 120,000 clones listed, 88% are singletons. The V call is TRBV28, the J call TRBJ1-2, with TRBD1 matching over 7 bases. The receptor comes from an adult in good health. The source material was peripheral blood, sampled on day 0 of MenACWY control vaccination. CDR3 protein: CASRPHLARGGRGGYTF. CDR3 nucleotide sequence: TGTGCCAGCAGACCACATTTGGCACGAGGGGGCAGAGGCGGCTACACCTTC.